The 19 T cell receptor beta chains below were found in one sample sequenced in a study of T cell responses to AZD1222 COVID-19 vaccine (dated by TCRdb to the early 2020s). The sample's time point label is to be understood as: baseline before first vaccination. Preparation of the library involved the immunoSEQ multiplex PCR assay. TCRdb limited this immuneACCESS table to in-frame rearrangements with V and J called. A share of clones is missing; checked studies link under half to unresolved V genes, and the rest is unexplained. For this sample there are 150,000 to 200,000 clones; about 87% appear just once. The ten biggest clones cover roughly 6% of the sample. The sequencing used peripheral blood, collected on day 0 of AZD1222 vaccination. All receptors derive from an adult in good health.

This chain's CDR3 is CASSTEGSGINQPQHF. As DNA, the CDR3 is TGTGCCAGCAGTACCGAGGGCAGCGGAATCAATCAGCCCCAGCATTTT. The chain recombines TRBV28 with TRBJ1-5; D unclear. This CDR3 region has 16 residues. Germline V CDR1 and CDR2: MDHEN, SYDVKM. Between the trimmed V and J ends, which lost 5 bases and 3 bases, there was a span of 17 bases.

The V and J genes are TRBV30 and TRBJ1-2; D is unclear. Trimming took off 2 bases at V and 7 bases at J, with 8 bases between the two ends. This CDR3 comprises 11 residues. CDR1 and CDR2 from the germline V gene are GTSNPN and SVGIG (reference sequence). CDR3 region: CAWSTRLGYTF. DNA of the CDR3: TGTGCCTGGAGTACACGACTTGGCTACACCTTC.

The chain couples TRBV21-1 to TRBJ2-7; the DNA was not compared with TRBD1, the D call given in the table. TRBV21-1 is described as a pseudogene. The CDR3 is 19 residues long. The CDR3 DNA reads TGTGCCAGCAGCAAAGAGACAGGAGAGTGTGACATAGGCTCCTACGAGCAGTACTTC. It encodes CASSKETGECDIGSYEQYF.

The rearrangement uses TRBV19 and TRBJ2-7; 8 bases are shared with TRBD1. Trimming took 1 base from V and 4 from J; bases not matched to a gene: 3. The CDR3 contains 14 residues. CDR1 is LNHDA and CDR2 is SQIVND in the germline V gene (reference sequence). CDR3 residues: CASSIGTGTYEQYF. The CDR3, as DNA: TGTGCCAGTAGTATAGGGACAGGGACGTACGAGCAGTACTTC.

The chain combines TRBV4-3 with TRBJ2-3; 10 bases are a match to TRBD2. The V gene end was trimmed by 0 bases and the J gene end by 1 base; junction bases not matched to a gene: 1. Germline V lookup: CDR1 LGHNA, CDR2 YSLEER. The CDR3 covers 16 residues. CDR3 coding DNA: TGCGCCAGCAGCCAAGATCTAGCGGGAGGCACAGATACGCAGTATTTT. Its translation is CASSQDLAGGTDTQYF.

The chain combines TRBV4-1 with TRBJ2-6; no firm D call. In germline, CDR1 is MGHRA, CDR2 YSYEKL. This CDR3 has 11 residues. V lost 10 bases to trimming and J lost 2 bases, with 3 bases between them. The DNA for the CDR3 is TGCGCCACTGCTGGGGCCAACGTCCTGACTTTC. Translating it yields CATAGANVLTF.

J is TRBJ2-1 and V is TRBV27; possibly TRBD1 for D (6 bases). The CDR3 spans 14 residues. Germline CDR1 is MNHEY and CDR2 is SMNVEV (reference sequence). Trimming took 5 bases from V and 4 from J, leaving 12 bases between them. CDR3 loop: CASSLQGNYNEQFF. DNA for the CDR3: TGTGCCAGCAGTCTTCAGGGGAATTACAATGAGCAGTTCTTC.

In its sample, this clone was seen a few times. The chain uses TRBV30 and TRBJ2-5, with a possible D match to TRBD1 (5 bases). Germline CDR1 GTSNPN, CDR2 SVGIG (reference sequence). The CDR3 length is 13 residues. V lost 6 bases to trimming and J lost 7 bases, with 18 bases between them. In nucleotides, the CDR3 is TGTGCCTGCGGACGGCAGGGTAGTGGGACCCAGTACTTC. This gives the protein CACGRQGSGTQYF.

The rearrangement uses TRBV7-2 and TRBJ2-2; possible D gene TRBD2, 5 bases. V was pared by 8 bases and J by 0 bases, with 13 bases between. CDR1 is SGHTA and CDR2 is FQGNSA in the germline V gene. The CDR3 is made up of 15 amino acids. The CDR3, as DNA: TGTGCCAGCTCCTCAACCGGGACGAACACCGGGGAGCTGTTTTTT. Amino acid sequence: CASSSTGTNTGELFF.

CDR3 amino acids: CASSRIGVTEAFF. The CDR3 DNA is TGTGCCAGCAGTCGGATCGGGGTCACTGAAGCTTTCTTT. The chain uses TRBV6-6 and TRBJ1-1; no definite D call. Germline CDR1 is MNHNY and CDR2 is SVGAGI (reference sequence). Trimming removed 5 bases from V and 4 bases from J, with 11 bases in between. The CDR3 runs to 13 residues.

For this clone: Other DNA variants within this sample encode the same CDR3. In nucleotides, the CDR3 is TGTGCCAGCAGTTTAGGCTCCTACGAGCAGTACTTC. Its protein is CASSLGSYEQYF. V gene TRBV28 combines with J gene TRBJ2-7; D uncertain. Germline V lookup: CDR1 MDHEN, CDR2 SYDVKM. CDR3 length: 12 residues. Trimming pared 2 bases from V and 0 bases from J, leaving 2 bases between.

The CDR3: CASSLLGEETQYF. The CDR3 region has the DNA TGTGCCAGCAGCTTGTTAGGGGAAGAGACCCAGTACTTC. The rearrangement uses TRBV7-2 and TRBJ2-5, with D perhaps TRBD1 (5 bases). V gave up 3 bases and J gave up 3 bases, with 8 bases separating them. The CDR3 consists of 13 residues. CDR1 is SGHTA, CDR2 FQGNSA, per germline. Filled out from reference TRBV7-2 and TRBJ2-5, the complete variable domain reads GAGVSQSPSNKVTEKGKDVELRCDPISGHTALYWYRQSLGQGLEFLIYFQGNSAPDKSGLPSDRFSAERTGGSVSTLTIQRTQQEDSAVYLCASSLLGEETQYFGPGTRLLVL.

The chain has TRBV7-2 and TRBJ2-3; no clear D. CDR1 is SGHTA and CDR2 is FQGNSA in the germline V gene. CDR3 length: 13 amino acids. V gave up 3 bases and J gave up 3 bases, with 7 bases separating them. The CDR3 DNA is TGTGCCAGCAGCTTGGGATCAACAGATACGCAGTATTTT. It translates to CASSLGSTDTQYF.

This chain links TRBV5-1 with TRBJ2-3, with TRBD2 matching over 10 bases. V trimming: 6 bases; J trimming: 2 bases; junction bases outside the gene matches: 6. In germline, CDR1 is SGHRS, CDR2 YFSETQ. The CDR3 has 15 amino acids. CDR3 protein: CASNKAGGNTDTQYF. CDR3 in DNA: TGCGCCAGCAACAAAGCGGGGGGGAACACAGATACGCAGTATTTT.

The genes are TRBV5-8 and TRBJ1-2; D unresolved. V lost 1 base and J 2 bases, leaving 12 bases between the germline ends. Germline CDR1 is SGHTS and CDR2 is YDEGEE. The CDR3 length is 15 residues. The CDR3 DNA reads TGTGCCAGCAGCTTGAGGCGAGCTGAGAACTATGGCTACACCTTC. Translation gives CASSLRRAENYGYTF. Variable domain in full (rest from reference TRBV5-8 and TRBJ1-2): EAGVTQSPTHLIKTRGQQATLRCSPISGHTSVYWYQQALGLGLQFLLWYDEGEERNRGNFPPRFSGRQFPNYSSELNVNALELEDSALYLCASSLRRAENYGYTFGSGTRLTVV.

This CDR3 is CASSLYYRGDTEAFF. Here the CDR3 DNA reads TGTGCCAGCAGTTTATATTACCGAGGGGACACTGAAGCTTTCTTT. The rearrangement links TRBV27 to TRBJ1-1; TRBD1 might be the D (5 bases). Germline V CDR1 and CDR2: MNHEY, SMNVEV (reference sequence). The CDR3 covers 15 residues. V lost 1 base and J lost 3, with 12 bases in between.

The gene calls are TRBV5-1 and TRBJ1-6; D is unclear. Germline values: CDR1 SGHRS, CDR2 YFSETQ. The CDR3 runs to 15 residues. V lost 0 bases and J 8 bases, leaving 12 bases between the germline ends. The CDR3 DNA reads as TGCGCCAGCAGCTTGGCCCTCCGCCTCTATTCACCCCTCCACTTT. It translates to CASSLALRLYSPLHF.

The J gene is TRBJ1-2, the V gene TRBV7-3; the D is unclear. This CDR3 has 13 amino acids. Between the trimmed V and J ends, which lost 5 bases and 4 bases, there was a span of 11 bases. Per germline, CDR1 SGHTA and CDR2 FQGTGA. The CDR3 DNA follows: TGTGCCAGCAGCCCCGACTCATCCTATGGCTACACCTTC. Translating it yields CASSPDSSYGYTF.

The genes are TRBV5-4 and TRBJ2-5, with 12 bases lining up with TRBD1. The germline V gene encodes CDR1 SGHNT and CDR2 YYREEE (reference sequence). V shed 4 bases, J shed 5 bases, and the junction held 3 bases outside the gene matches. The CDR3 runs to 14 residues. The CDR3 region is CASSRDRGRETQYF. The CDR3 DNA is TGTGCCAGCAGCAGGGACAGGGGGCGGGAGACCCAGTACTTC.